Presented here are 10 T cell receptor beta chains from one specimen sequenced in a study of blood T cells in healthy people across ages. PCR was performed a second time for about 6 to 11 cycles using a sample-barcoded 5' primer and a J-beta primer mix. TCRdb reprocessed the 5' RACE reads via MiXCR and lists one record per CDR3 protein. The sample yields about 2 million distinct CDR3 sequences, 49% seen once. Sample: blood. The receptors were sampled from a woman between 40 and 50 years old in good health.

This clonotype was recorded at least ten times. This chain links TRBV29-1 with TRBJ2-5, with 7 bases that match TRBD2. Trimming took 2 bases from V and 7 from J; bases not matched to a gene: 7. The germline gives CDR1 SQVTM, CDR2 ANQGSEA. This CDR3 has 13 amino acids. The CDR3 coding sequence is TGCAGCGTTGAAATTCGGGGGGTCGGGACCCAGTACTTC. Its protein product is CSVEIRGVGTQYF.

The rearrangement links TRBV28 to TRBJ1-2; TRBD1 might be the D (6 bases). Germline V lookup: CDR1 MDHEN, CDR2 SYDVKM. Trimming removed 4 bases from V and 4 bases from J, with 16 bases in between. CDR3 size: 15 residues. The CDR3 here is CASSSLPTGGYGYTF. The CDR3 DNA sequence: TGTGCCAGCAGTTCTCTACCGACAGGAGGCTATGGCTACACCTTC.

The CDR3 DNA follows: TGCAGTGCTAGAGGCCCGACTGCGTTGAACACTGAAGCTTTCTTT. Protein: CSARGPTALNTEAFF. The rearrangement joins TRBV20-1 to TRBJ1-1; D is unresolved. From germline, CDR1 is DFQATT and CDR2 SNEGSKA (reference sequence). This CDR3 comprises 15 residues. V lost 1 base, J lost 0 bases, and 12 bases lay in between.

This clonotype was observed a few times. The chain has TRBV28 and TRBJ2-7; D is perhaps TRBD2 (5 bases). The CDR3 is 18 residues long. Germline CDR1 MDHEN, CDR2 SYDVKM. The ends were cut back, 5 bases at V and 3 bases at J, with 26 bases in the middle. CDR3 nucleotides: TGTGCCAGCAGTCCACCCCTTGGCGGGTCTCCAATGTACTACGAGCAGTACTTC. This sequence encodes CASSPPLGGSPMYYEQYF.

This clonotype was recorded a few times. The chain recombines TRBV20-1 with TRBJ2-3, with 8 bases matching TRBD2. V lost 7 bases and J lost 0; bases outside the gene matches: 3. The CDR3 is made up of 13 amino acids. Germline V gene data show CDR1 as DFQATT and CDR2 as SNEGSKA (reference sequence). The CDR3 loop is CSVAGSSTDTQYF. The CDR3 DNA reads TGCAGTGTAGCGGGGAGCAGCACAGATACGCAGTATTTT.

This clonotype was counted ten times or more. The chain employs TRBV7-2 and TRBJ2-5; the D is unclear. V was pared by 4 bases and J by 5 bases, with 8 bases between. Per germline, CDR1 SGHTA and CDR2 FQGNSA. The length of the CDR3 is 12 residues. CDR3 sequence: CASSSYGETQYF. CDR3 nucleotides: TGTGCCAGCAGCTCTTACGGGGAGACCCAGTACTTC. The full variable domain, rest sourced from reference TRBV7-2 and TRBJ2-5, is GAGVSQSPSNKVTEKGKDVELRCDPISGHTALYWYRQSLGQGLEFLIYFQGNSAPDKSGLPSDRFSAERTGGSVSTLTIQRTQQEDSAVYLCASSSYGETQYFGPGTRLLVL.

The CDR3 DNA reads TGTGCCAGCAGCTTGGGATCTAGGGCAAGCACAGATACGCAGTATTTT. Residues: CASSLGSRASTDTQYF. This chain connects TRBV5-6 to TRBJ2-3; D gene ambiguous. The CDR3 extends over 16 amino acids. Germline CDR1 SGHDT, CDR2 YYEEEE. Trimming took 0 bases from V and 0 from J, leaving 11 bases between them.

The rearrangement joins TRBV20-1 to TRBJ2-5; 7 bases align to TRBD1. J was trimmed by 4 bases and V by 4 bases; bases with no gene match: 9. Per germline, CDR1 DFQATT and CDR2 SNEGSKA (reference sequence). The CDR3 has 14 residues. DNA of the CDR3: TGCAGTGCTACGGCCAGGGGGAGAGGAGAGACCCAGTACTTC. This gives the protein CSATARGRGETQYF.

Worth noting for this clonotype: The junction and the germline gene differ at one end; a read error may be behind it. This CDR3 is CASSLGSGYSQPRHF. The CDR3 DNA is TGTGCCAGCAGCTTAGGTTCCGGGTATAGTCAGCCCCGGCATTTT. The chain uses TRBV7-2 and TRBJ1-5; unclear D gene. The CDR3 extends over 15 amino acids. Germline V CDR1 and CDR2: SGHTA, FQGNSA.

This clonotype was detected only a few times. This chain joins TRBV2 and TRBJ2-5; TRBD1 is a possible D gene (6 bases). The J call may be wrong; the DNA end is better matched by TRBJ2-7. CDR3 length: 14 residues. Germline-derived CDR1 and CDR2 are SNHLY and FYNNEI. Here the CDR3 reads CASSEGTGLVEQYF. The CDR3 DNA reads as TGTGCCAGCAGTGAAGGTACAGGGTTGGTCGAGCAGTACTTC.